This T cell receptor beta chain is drawn from a study of T cell repertoires in cytomegalovirus infection (dated by TCRdb to the late 2010s). About the full investigation: Donor HLA type was relevant to the analysis, as public TCR beta signatures indicated carriage of CMV infection together with the matching HLA type.

In this sample, this clonotype turned up many times. The antigen it binds to is not known. Per-nucleotide qualities are absent, and no much larger clonotype sits a single base away. The paper's findings and limits, for the study overall: In the ex vivo response, HLA-C-restricted CMV-specific TCR beta clonotypes were dominant, and in two of eight donors the single most frequent clonotype came from this HLA-C-restricted group. In both this cohort and an independent cohort of more than 350 donors, the cumulative frequency of public TCR beta family members distinguished carriers of CMV infection plus the relevant HLA type.

The instrument was an Illumina HiSeq 1500. TCRdb itself trimmed the public reads at Q25 with fastp, ran MiXCR and retained productive beta chains. CDR3 protein sequences are deduplicated, and each keeps its most common genes and DNA. This sample holds approximately 250,000 distinct CDR3 sequences; 6.5% were observed only once. Jointly, the top ten make up 5.5% to 8% of the sample. Sequencing was done on a sample of PBMCs. The receptor was isolated from a human donor in good health (CMV status not recorded). Some clones in this sample may be carry-over from other donors' samples.

The CDR3 has the sequence CASSAGGGRWQPQHF. The DNA sequence is TGTGCCAGCAGCGCGGGGGGGGGGCGATGGCAGCCCCAGCATTTT. In this chain, TRBV7-9 is recombined with TRBJ1-5; D gene: possibly TRBD1, on 6 matching bases. Counted from cysteine to phenylalanine, this CDR3 has 15 amino acids. CDR3 DNA is the only sequence kept; it has 45 bases, read in frame from the first base. Deletion took 5 bases off V and 7 bases off J, with a span of 18 bases between the germline ends. Reading the germline V gene (reference sequence) gives CDR1 SEHNR and CDR2 FQNEAQ.